Each of the 32 T cell receptor beta chains below was sequenced from the same sample in a study of shared clonotypes between healthy human individuals. Assay used: immunoSEQ multiplex PCR; TCRdb lists only in-frame clones, some missing. This table has 2 million to 2.5 million clones, around 95% appearing once. Sequenced: naive CD4+ T cells sorted from blood. Subset denoted: CD45RA+ positively selected. Receptors were obtained from a man between 18 and 35 years old in good health.

The chain uses TRBV7-8 and TRBJ1-3, with 7 nucleotides matching TRBD1. The CDR3 is 16 amino acids. V lost 4 bases, J lost 0 bases, and 6 bases stayed unmatched. The germline V gene has CDR1 SGHVS and CDR2 FQNEAQ. For the CDR3, the DNA is TGTGCCAGCAGCTCCCGGGACAGCAGCTCTGGAAACACCATATATTTT. It yields the protein CASSSRDSSSGNTIYF. The full variable domain, its missing parts supplied by reference TRBV7-8 and TRBJ1-3, is GAGVSQSPRYKVAKRGQDVALRCDPISGHVSLFWYQQALGQGPEFLTYFQNEAQLDKSGLPSDRFFAERPEGSVSTLKIQRTQQEDSAVYLCASSSRDSSSGNTIYFGEGSWLTVV.

The chain carries TRBV4-3 and TRBJ1-2; D call uncertain. Deletions cut 1 base from V and 1 base from J, with 13 bases between. The germline V gene encodes CDR1 LGHNA and CDR2 YSLEER. The length of the CDR3 is 16 residues. The CDR3 DNA reads TGCGCCAGCAGCCAAGGGGCACCCAATGTTAACTATGGCTACACCTTC. Amino acids: CASSQGAPNVNYGYTF.

This sequence joins TRBV7-2 and TRBJ2-1; D tentatively fits TRBD1 or TRBD2 (5 bases each). The length of the CDR3 is 14 residues. The V and J ends lost 4 bases and 5 bases respectively, with 12 bases between them. Germline loops: CDR1 SGHTA, CDR2 FQGNSA. CDR3 loop: CASSYAGAHNEQFF. Written as DNA, the CDR3 is TGTGCCAGCAGCTACGCCGGGGCCCACAATGAGCAGTTCTTC.

The rearrangement joins TRBV5-1 to TRBJ1-2, with D unresolved. Germline V gene sequence: CDR1 SGHRS, CDR2 YFSETQ. The CDR3 is made up of 15 amino acids. Trimming took off 4 bases at V and 6 bases at J, with 19 bases between the two ends. DNA for the CDR3: TGCGCCAGCAGCCCCGTGTATTCACAGCCAGATGGCTACACCTTC. It specifies CASSPVYSQPDGYTF.

The chain is built from TRBV2 and TRBJ2-2, with D uncertain. The V gene lost 3 bases and the J gene lost 2 bases, with 10 bases spanning the gap. The CDR3 contains 15 residues. Germline CDR1 reads SNHLY; CDR2 reads FYNNEI. The CDR3 bases are TGTGCCAGCAGTGAGTATCCAGGAAACACCGGGGAGCTGTTTTTT. Protein sequence: CASSEYPGNTGELFF.

This clone is a singleton in its sample. The V call is TRBV30, the J call TRBJ1-3; maybe TRBD1 (6 bases). The germline CDR1 and CDR2 sequences are GTSNPN and SVGIG (reference sequence). This CDR3 has 14 residues. Deletions cut 3 bases from V and 0 bases from J, with 9 bases between. The CDR3 DNA reads TGTGCCTGGAGGCCGGACAGCTCTGGAAACACCATATATTTT. It encodes CAWRPDSSGNTIYF.

The chain uses TRBV10-1 and TRBJ1-5; D gene unclear. V lost 0 bases and J lost 0, with 18 bases in between. CDR1 and CDR2 from the germline V gene are WNHNN and SYGVQD (reference sequence). CDR3 size: 19 residues. The CDR3 region has the DNA TGCGCCAGCAGTGAGTCCCTTACCGACCCCCGTTATAGCAATCAGCCCCAGCATTTT. Translation gives CASSESLTDPRYSNQPQHF.

The V and J genes are TRBV7-9 and TRBJ2-4, with a possible D match to TRBD1 (5 bases). Germline V gene data show CDR1 as SEHNR and CDR2 as FQNEAQ (reference sequence). V dropped 5 bases and J dropped 9 bases, with 14 bases sitting between them. The CDR3 loop spans 13 amino acids. The CDR3 loop is CASSLKGEGIQYF. The CDR3 DNA follows: TGTGCCAGCAGCCTGAAAGGGGAAGGCATTCAGTACTTC.

The chain couples TRBV7-3 to TRBJ2-3, with 10 bases aligning to TRBD2. After removal of 3 bases from V and 4 bases from J, the junction contained 4 bases not matched to a gene. The CDR3 has 15 amino acids. Germline loops: CDR1 SGHTA, CDR2 FQGTGA. CDR3 sequence (DNA): TGTGCCAGCAGCTTCACAGCGGGGGGGGCAGATACGCAGTATTTT. This sequence encodes CASSFTAGGADTQYF.

The rearrangement joins TRBV30 to TRBJ2-1, with D possibly being TRBD1 (6 bases). V was pared by 0 bases and J by 4 bases, with 10 bases between. CDR3 length equals 14 residues. Germline lookup yields CDR1 GTSNPN and CDR2 SVGIG (reference sequence). DNA for the CDR3: TGTGCCTGGAGTGTCAGGGGTCCTTACAATGAGCAGTTCTTC. Translated: CAWSVRGPYNEQFF.

The J gene is TRBJ2-7, the V gene TRBV5-1; 12 nucleotides agree with TRBD2. Trimming at V came to 4 bases and at J to 6 bases, leaving 11 bases not matched to a gene. The CDR3 has 16 amino acids. CDR1 and CDR2 from the germline V gene are SGHRS and YFSETQ. The CDR3, as DNA: TGCGCCAGCAGCCCGTACGAATCTAGCGGGAGGGGCGAGCAGTACTTC. The encoded protein is CASSPYESSGRGEQYF.

The V gene is TRBV27, the J gene TRBJ2-1, with TRBD2 matching over 10 bases. The V segment lost 5 bases and the J segment 4 bases; nucleotides outside the gene matches: 8. Germline lookup yields CDR1 MNHEY and CDR2 SMNVEV (reference sequence). The CDR3 runs to 16 residues. CDR3: CASSPRLAGAYNEQFF. CDR3 nucleotides: TGTGCCAGCAGTCCCCGGCTAGCGGGGGCTTACAATGAGCAGTTCTTC.

The chain uses TRBV7-2 and TRBJ1-5, with D hard to call. V shed 5 bases and J shed 0 bases, with 11 bases lying between them. From germline, CDR1 is SGHTA and CDR2 FQGNSA. This CDR3 region has 15 residues. Here the CDR3 DNA reads TGTGCCAGCAGCAAGATGGCAGATAGCAATCAGCCCCAGCATTTT. This codes for CASSKMADSNQPQHF. Full variable domain (remainder filled in from reference TRBV7-2 and TRBJ1-5): GAGVSQSPSNKVTEKGKDVELRCDPISGHTALYWYRQSLGQGLEFLIYFQGNSAPDKSGLPSDRFSAERTGGSVSTLTIQRTQQEDSAVYLCASSKMADSNQPQHFGDGTRLSIL.

The chain uses TRBV29-1 and TRBJ1-2, with 9 bases lining up with TRBD1. This CDR3 has 15 residues. J gave up 0 bases and V 4 bases, and 6 bases lay outside the gene matches. CDR1 is SQVTM, CDR2 ANQGSEA, per germline. For the CDR3, the DNA is TGCAGCGTTGTGGGACAGGGCGTCCCTAACTATGGCTACACCTTC. It translates to CSVVGQGVPNYGYTF. The whole variable domain, filled in from reference TRBV29-1 and TRBJ1-2, reads SAVISQKPSRDICQRGTSLTIQCQVDSQVTMMFWYRQQPGQSLTLIATANQGSEATYESGFVIDKFPISRPNLTFSTLTVSNMSPEDSSIYLCSVVGQGVPNYGYTFGSGTRLTVV.

CDR3 sequence: CASSGRGGAIPYGYTF. In DNA form, the CDR3 reads TGTGCCAGCAGCGGTAGAGGGGGCGCGATTCCTTATGGCTACACCTTC. The genes are TRBV7-6 and TRBJ1-2, with TRBD1 matching over 7 bases. Germline assignment: CDR1 SGHVS and CDR2 FNYEAQ. This CDR3 has 16 residues. The V gene end was trimmed by 5 bases and the J gene end by 5 bases; junction bases not matched to a gene: 14.

On this clone: The same CDR3 is also encoded by other DNA sequences in this sample. The V gene is TRBV20-1, the J gene TRBJ2-1; D gene ambiguous. Germline values: CDR1 DFQATT, CDR2 SNEGSKA (reference sequence). CDR3 length: 11 residues. Trimming removed 3 bases from V and 5 bases from J, with 5 bases in between. In DNA form, the CDR3 reads TGCAGTGCTAGGGCCAACAATGAGCAGTTCTTC. It yields the protein CSARANNEQFF.

V gene TRBV11-2 combines with J gene TRBJ2-5; D remains ambiguous. The CDR3 is 11 residues long. Trimming removed 5 bases from V and 7 bases from J, with 8 bases in between. Germline CDR1 is SGHAT and CDR2 is FQNNGV. In DNA form, the CDR3 reads TGTGCCAGCAGCCTCTCCCCGACCCAGTACTTC. Protein: CASSLSPTQYF.

The rearrangement links TRBV7-9 to TRBJ2-3; a possible D gene is TRBD2 (6 bases). V gave up 3 bases and J gave up 0 bases, with 13 bases separating them. Germline V lookup: CDR1 SEHNR, CDR2 FQNEAQ (reference sequence). The length of the CDR3 is 16 residues. The CDR3 loop reads CASSFPKAGSTDTQYF. CDR3 in DNA: TGTGCCAGCAGCTTCCCCAAGGCGGGAAGCACAGATACGCAGTATTTT.

The chain is built from TRBV19 and TRBJ1-5, with D unresolved. Germline V lookup: CDR1 LNHDA, CDR2 SQIVND (reference sequence). CDR3 size: 13 residues. V was pared by 6 bases and J by 4 bases, with 10 bases between. CDR3 sequence reads: CASSPDGNQPQHF. CDR3 sequence (DNA): TGTGCCAGTAGCCCCGATGGGAATCAGCCCCAGCATTTT.

The V call is TRBV6-6, the J call TRBJ1-2; D remains ambiguous. CDR3 length: 14 residues. Deletions cut 3 bases from V and 4 bases from J, with 12 bases between. The germline gives CDR1 MNHNY, CDR2 SVGAGI (reference sequence). The CDR3 reads CASSYKEVSYGYTF. The CDR3, as DNA: TGTGCCAGCAGTTATAAGGAGGTCTCCTATGGCTACACCTTC.

This clone is a singleton in its sample. The chain combines TRBV10-1 with TRBJ2-3, with a tentative D call TRBD2 (5 bases). The length of the CDR3 is 19 residues. V was pared by 5 bases and J by 1 base, with 25 bases between. Germline values: CDR1 WNHNN, CDR2 SYGVQD (reference sequence). Here the CDR3 DNA reads TGCGCCAGCAGTCCCGGGGTGGGGTTGAGTTTAGACGGCACAGATACGCAGTATTTT. Protein: CASSPGVGLSLDGTDTQYF.

The chain combines TRBV5-1 with TRBJ2-2, with a weak D call TRBD1 (6 bases). The CDR3 has 15 amino acids. CDR1 and CDR2 (germline): SGHRS, YFSETQ. Trimming cost V 0 bases and J 4 bases, with 10 bases left between them. Here the CDR3 reads CASSLAGARTGELFF. The CDR3, as DNA: TGCGCCAGCAGCTTGGCAGGGGCACGCACCGGGGAGCTGTTTTTT.

As DNA, the CDR3 is TGTGCCAGTAGTATATCCGATTCACCCCTCCACTTT. Translating gives CASSISDSPLHF. V is TRBV19 and J is TRBJ1-6; no firm D call. Germline assignment: CDR1 LNHDA and CDR2 SQIVND (reference sequence). The CDR3 extends over 12 amino acids. V lost 2 bases to trimming and J lost 8 bases, with 4 bases between them.

The gene calls are TRBV6-1 and TRBJ1-4, with TRBD1 as a possible D gene (5 bases). Germline CDR1 and CDR2: MNHNS and SASEGT. CDR3 length: 15 amino acids. V lost 7 bases and J 6 bases, leaving 18 bases between the germline ends. The CDR3 bases are TGTGCCAGCAACCCAGGCGTCTTGGGGGATGAAAAACTGTTTTTT. The encoded protein is CASNPGVLGDEKLFF.

This chain connects TRBV6-5 to TRBJ2-2; D is undetermined. The CDR3 covers 13 residues. Trimming stripped 2 bases from V and 11 bases from J, with 12 bases between. Germline lookup yields CDR1 MNHEY and CDR2 SVGAGI. CDR3 region: CASSYNSNPELFF. The CDR3 DNA is TGTGCCAGCAGTTACAACTCCAATCCCGAGCTGTTTTTT.

V gene TRBV5-1 combines with J gene TRBJ2-3; D not resolved. V dropped 0 bases and J dropped 4 bases, with 9 bases sitting between them. Germline CDR1 and CDR2: SGHRS and YFSETQ. The CDR3 is 14 amino acids. CDR3 loop: CASSLAVGPDTQYF. In nucleotides, the CDR3 is TGCGCCAGCAGCTTGGCCGTGGGCCCAGATACGCAGTATTTT. The full variable domain, its missing parts supplied by reference TRBV5-1 and TRBJ2-3, is KAGVTQTPRYLIKTRGQQVTLSCSPISGHRSVSWYQQTPGQGLQFLFEYFSETQRNKGNFPGRFSGRQFSNSRSEMNVSTLELGDSALYLCASSLAVGPDTQYFGPGTRLTVL.

The chain employs TRBV5-1 and TRBJ1-1; tentative D call: TRBD1 (5 bases). The CDR3 runs 12 residues. V lost 0 bases to trimming and J lost 8 bases, with 8 bases between them. In germline, CDR1 is SGHRS, CDR2 YFSETQ. The CDR3 coding sequence is TGCGCCAGCAGCTTGGGTTCAGGGGAAGCTTTCTTT. Its translation is CASSLGSGEAFF. The whole variable domain, remainder taken from reference TRBV5-1 and TRBJ1-1, is KAGVTQTPRYLIKTRGQQVTLSCSPISGHRSVSWYQQTPGQGLQFLFEYFSETQRNKGNFPGRFSGRQFSNSRSEMNVSTLELGDSALYLCASSLGSGEAFFGQGTRLTVV.

The chain couples TRBV2 to TRBJ2-3; D remains unclear. The CDR3 runs to 13 residues. Trimming left V 4 bases short and J 2 bases short, with 7 bases between. The V gene's germline CDR1 is SNHLY and CDR2 FYNNEI. Written as DNA, the CDR3 is TGTGCCAGCAGTGGAAGGTACACAGATACGCAGTATTTT. The encoded protein is CASSGRYTDTQYF.

The chain is built from TRBV10-2 and TRBJ2-7, with a possible D match to TRBD2 (5 bases). Between the trimmed V and J ends, which lost 2 bases and 0 bases, there was a span of 5 bases. Germline-derived CDR1 and CDR2 are WSHSY and SAAADI. The CDR3 covers 13 residues. The CDR3 loop is CASSEAGSYEQYF. In nucleotides, the CDR3 is TGCGCCAGCAGTGAGGCGGGCTCCTACGAGCAGTACTTC.

CDR3 sequence (DNA): TGTGCCAGCAGTTTATATTCGGCAGGGGCGAACTCCTACGAGCAGTACTTC. Translation: CASSLYSAGANSYEQYF. The chain has TRBV28 and TRBJ2-7; possible D gene TRBD1, 6 bases. V was shortened by 1 base and J by 0 bases, with 16 bases between the two germline ends. CDR3 size: 17 residues. From germline, CDR1 is MDHEN and CDR2 SYDVKM.

V gene TRBV7-2 combines with J gene TRBJ2-5; TRBD2 matches 10 bases. Germline values: CDR1 SGHTA, CDR2 FQGNSA. There are 14 residues in the CDR3. J gave up 5 bases and V 5 bases, and 5 bases lay outside the gene matches. CDR3 protein: CASSRGLAAETQYF. The CDR3 region has the DNA TGTGCCAGCAGCCGAGGACTAGCGGCGGAGACCCAGTACTTC. Supplemented by reference TRBV7-2 and TRBJ2-5, the full variable domain reads GAGVSQSPSNKVTEKGKDVELRCDPISGHTALYWYRQSLGQGLEFLIYFQGNSAPDKSGLPSDRFSAERTGGSVSTLTIQRTQQEDSAVYLCASSRGLAAETQYFGPGTRLLVL.

The chain couples TRBV7-2 to TRBJ1-3; maybe TRBD1 (6 bases). This CDR3 has 16 amino acids. Germline-derived CDR1 and CDR2 are SGHTA and FQGNSA. The V end lost 0 bases, the J end lost 4 bases, and 13 bases lay between the germline ends. This chain's CDR3 is CASSLAGAFGGNTIYF. The DNA for the CDR3 is TGTGCCAGCAGCTTAGCGGGGGCCTTTGGAGGAAACACCATATATTTT.